This TCR beta chain was captured by sequencing in a study of shared clonotypes between healthy human individuals (dated by TCRdb to 2018 to 2021). Study-wide context: A couple of women and a few men aged 18 to 49 years were included in the cohort. Per donor, leukapheresis produced somewhere between about 0.85 and 10 billion PBMCs. The study deeply sequenced blood TCR repertoires of about five healthy adults to estimate repertoire size and the extent of clonotype sharing between individuals. Libraries were prepared and TCR repertoires were sequenced by different laboratories using diverse techniques, in order to increase sequencing depth and limit assay-specific biases. Per donor, three plates each were used for CD4 naive and CD4 memory, two for CD8 naive, and one for CD8 memory.

TCR CDR3 regions were amplified from genomic DNA by multiplex PCR using the deep immunoSEQ assay. Extracted genomic DNA from each cell subset was spread evenly across all wells of several immunoSEQ 96-well plates, with each plate serving as a replicate. For sorted subsets, 200 to 250 ng genomic DNA, equal to about 30,000 T cell genomes, was loaded into each replicate PCR. The purified libraries were quantified using a Qubit 3.0 fluorometer, sized with a Bioanalyzer 2100, and then quantified again using the KAPA Library Quantification kit. Every immunoSEQ 96-well plate was sequenced on a separate single-read 150-cycle Illumina NextSeq 550 flow cell. Concerning the study's data processing: Because only junctional sequences without quality scores were contained in the immunoSEQ output, filtering matching that applied to full-length reads could not be performed. Sequences were annotated with PyIR, a Python wrapper for IgBLAST v1.9, and V/J genes and CDR3 were assigned using IMGT germline references. Reads were filtered out if the reads had weak V/J assignments (E-value above 1e-6), no CDR3, stop codons, out-of-frame junctions, or ambiguous translated residues. A V3J clonotype was defined by an identical inferred V gene, J gene, and CDR3 amino acid sequence. To compute the percentage overlap between repertoires, the number of shared unique clonotypes was divided by the size of the smaller repertoire. Three approaches were used to assess repertoire richness: RTK rarefaction, the Chao1 estimator, and Recon v2.1 estimates of unobserved clonotypes. OLGA was used to compute generation probabilities for all TCRbeta clonotypes that the gDNA method yielded from a handful of donors. The source is immuneACCESS, and TCRdb retained only in-frame sequences with V and J called. Part of the clones is not carried over; for the studies checked, unresolved V genes explain less than half of this, and the remainder is unexplained. V and J calls and clone size are as listed in that table; D and trimming were resolved from the DNA. The sample yields 2 million to 2.5 million clones; 90% to 97% were counted once. 0.1% to 0.15% of the sample belongs to the ten largest clones.

What the work shows at the level of the full study, not this receptor alone: Pairwise subsampling indicated that sequencing depth was expected to affect the degree of clonotype sharing among donors. Sampling was restricted to blood, and TCR repertoires in tissues likely differ from the TCR repertoires found in blood. Higher generation probabilities were observed for clonotypes shared by all four sorted-subset donors than for non-shared clonotypes. Rarefaction of sorted-subset datasets indicated incomplete sequencing despite the large sequencing depth. The small number of donors limited the genetic and exposure-history diversity represented. Naive subsets generally had larger estimated clonotype richness than memory subsets. Across a few donors, approximately 4.9% of naive CD4, more than 3% of naive CD8, under 2.5% of memory CD4, and 0.3% to 0.45% of memory CD8 clonotypes were shared.

Points on this clone: The clone's antigen remains unknown. No base-level quality is on record; no much larger clone is a single base apart.

Donors were healthy HIV-negative adults with no recently reported acute infections or vaccinations. Every donor was a Caucasian adult living in Nashville, Tennessee, USA. Magnetic negative selection was used to enrich CD4+ T cells, after which naive cells were positively selected on CD45RA and the negative fraction became the memory subset. After blood collection by leukapheresis, PBMCs were isolated using Ficoll-Histopaque density gradient centrifugation and then cryopreserved in the vapor phase of liquid nitrogen. Analytical flow cytometry was used to check the purity and quantity of each magnetically sorted T cell population. Genomic DNA was isolated from every sorted fraction and measured by UV absorbance on a Nanodrop 2000c. The V end loses 7 bases and the J end loses 10 bases, and a stretch of 16 bases separates them. The germline V gene sets CDR1 to MDHEN and CDR2 to SYDVKM. The CDR3 starts with the cysteine, ends with the phenylalanine, and has 12 residues. The only DNA kept is the CDR3, 36 bases in frame from the first base.

Sequencing was carried out using naive CD4+ T cells sorted from blood. The cell subset or site label here, explained by the study, means: CD45RA+ positively selected. The rearrangement combines TRBV28 with TRBJ1-1, with the D gene not clear enough to name. The receptor was derived from a man younger than 35 in good health. The DNA is TGTGCCAGCACCCCGTCCCAGGTCCCAGCTTTCTTT. It specifies CASTPSQVPAFF.